What follows are 25 T cell receptor beta chains derived from one specimen sequenced in a study of blood T cell repertoires in COVID-19 (dated by TCRdb to 2018 to 2020). Preparation of the library involved the immunoSEQ multiplex PCR assay. TCRdb provides this immuneACCESS table in a form limited to in-frame rearrangements. Some clones are lacking; in checked studies, under half of them reflect an unresolved V gene, and why the rest are absent is not known. This sample comprises a few hundred thousand clones, around 89% of them detected only once. Of the sample, approximately 0.84% is held by the ten largest clones. The sequencing sample was made of peripheral blood. The source of these receptors is a man aged 30 to 39 with acute or convalescent COVID-19.

The chain joins TRBV27 to TRBJ1-1; D gene ambiguous. CDR3 length: 15 residues. Germline V gives CDR1 MNHEY, CDR2 SMNVEV (reference sequence). Trimming removed 1 base from V and 5 bases from J, with 14 bases in between. CDR3 DNA: TGTGCCAGCAGTTTATGGGCAACACCGGGGACTGAAGCTTTCTTT. Protein product: CASSLWATPGTEAFF.

The CDR3 nucleotides read TGTGCCACCAGTGATAGTAGCGGGGGCCGTTACAATGAGCAGTTCTTC. It yields the protein CATSDSSGGRYNEQFF. The rearrangement joins TRBV24-1 to TRBJ2-1, with 9 positions matching TRBD2. Unmatched junction bases numbered 6, after V lost 3 bases and J lost 4 bases. The CDR3 is 16 residues long. The germline V gene encodes CDR1 KGHDR and CDR2 SFDVKD.

The chain uses TRBV7-3 and TRBJ1-1; D gene unclear. CDR1 is SGHTA, CDR2 FQGTGA, per germline. V lost 5 bases, J lost 4 bases, and 11 bases lay in between. The CDR3 covers 13 residues. The CDR3 here is CASSPAGSTEAFF. In DNA form, the CDR3 reads TGTGCCAGCAGCCCTGCGGGGAGCACTGAAGCTTTCTTT.

This clone showed up just a few times. The chain couples TRBV28 to TRBJ1-1; the D gene is possibly TRBD1 (6 bases). The CDR3 spans 14 residues. Germline CDR1 MDHEN, CDR2 SYDVKM. V was cut by 6 bases and J by 1 base, with 12 bases left in between. DNA for the CDR3: TGTGCCAGCAGACCAACGACAGGGAACACTGAAGCTTTCTTT. It yields the protein CASRPTTGNTEAFF.

The chain uses TRBV9 and TRBJ2-7, with D unclear. Germline CDR1 reads SGDLS; CDR2 reads YYNGEE. V dropped 0 bases and J dropped 4 bases, with 5 bases sitting between them. The CDR3 has 12 residues. The DNA of the CDR3 is TGTGCCAGCAGCGTAGATCAATACGAGCAGTACTTC. Translated: CASSVDQYEQYF.

This clone has only one observation. The chain links TRBV6-5 to TRBJ1-2; TRBD1 matches 7 bases. J gave up 8 bases and V 4 bases, and 7 bases lay outside the gene matches. CDR1 MNHEY and CDR2 SVGAGI come from the germline V gene. This CDR3 has 13 amino acids. The CDR3 DNA is TGTGCCAGCAGTTTAAGGGACAGTGTAGGCTACACCTTC. This codes for CASSLRDSVGYTF.

This chain connects TRBV5-4 to TRBJ2-5, with 7 bases lining up with TRBD1. Germline V gives CDR1 SGHNT, CDR2 YYREEE (reference sequence). V dropped 5 bases and J dropped 5; count of bases not matched to a gene: 6. This CDR3 has 13 amino acids. The CDR3 region is CASSIRGQETQYF. For the CDR3, the DNA is TGTGCCAGCAGTATTAGGGGGCAGGAGACCCAGTACTTC.

The V call is TRBV28, the J call TRBJ2-3; 10 nucleotides line up with TRBD2. The CDR3 extends over 14 amino acids. Germline lookup yields CDR1 MDHEN and CDR2 SYDVKM. J was trimmed by 7 bases and V by 5 bases; bases with no gene match: 6. The CDR3 region has the DNA TGTGCCAGCAGTGACTCTAGCGGGGGTTATACGCAGTATTTT. Residues: CASSDSSGGYTQYF.

The chain employs TRBV6-5 and TRBJ2-1, with D possibly matching TRBD1 (5 bases). The germline V gene encodes CDR1 MNHEY and CDR2 SVGAGI. Trimming shortened V by 10 bases and J by 2 bases, and 12 bases separated the two germline ends. The CDR3 is 13 amino acids. The CDR3 protein is CATQGSTYNEQFF. CDR3 coding DNA: TGTGCCACCCAGGGTTCAACCTACAATGAGCAGTTCTTC.

The rearrangement joins TRBV7-8 to TRBJ1-2; TRBD1 aligns across 12 bases. From germline, CDR1 is SGHVS and CDR2 FQNEAQ. This CDR3 contains 15 residues. Losses at the gene ends were 5 bases for V and 6 bases for J; bases not matched to a gene: 7. CDR3 region: CASSKPGQGANGYTF. DNA of the CDR3: TGTGCCAGCAGCAAGCCGGGACAGGGGGCAAATGGCTACACCTTC.

The genes are TRBV9 and TRBJ2-1; TRBD1 aligns across 7 bases. CDR3 length equals 15 residues. Germline loops: CDR1 SGDLS, CDR2 YYNGEE. V lost 4 bases to trimming and J lost 6 bases; unmatched junction nucleotides: 10. This CDR3 is CASSLTGKGFNEQFF. CDR3 bases: TGTGCCAGCAGCCTGACAGGGAAAGGGTTCAATGAGCAGTTCTTC. The variable domain in full, with the rest retrieved from reference TRBV9 and TRBJ2-1, is DSGVTQTPKHLITATGQRVTLRCSPRSGDLSVYWYQQSLDQGLQFLIQYYNGEERAKGNILERFSAQQFPDLHSELNLSSLELGDSALYFCASSLTGKGFNEQFFGPGTRLTVL.

This clone has a handful of counts. This chain uses TRBV19 with TRBJ2-2; a weak D match, TRBD1 (6 bases). The V and J ends lost 7 bases and 5 bases respectively, with 17 bases between them. There are 15 residues in the CDR3. The germline V gene has CDR1 LNHDA and CDR2 SQIVND (reference sequence). The CDR3: CASIKQGSGTGELFF. The CDR3 region has the DNA TGTGCCAGTATCAAACAGGGATCGGGTACCGGGGAGCTGTTTTTT.

The V gene is TRBV29-1, the J gene TRBJ2-7; 7 bases agree with TRBD2. The V gene's germline CDR1 is SQVTM and CDR2 ANQGSEA. The CDR3 is 14 residues long. Unmatched junction bases numbered 9, after V lost 5 bases and J lost 2 bases. The CDR3 DNA is TGCAGCGTTTCGTTTTTAGCGGGTGCCTACGAGCAGTACTTC. This sequence encodes CSVSFLAGAYEQYF.

This chain connects TRBV11-2 to TRBJ1-4; D is unresolved. The CDR3 covers 13 residues. V lost 1 base and J lost 8, with 8 bases in between. The germline gives CDR1 SGHAT, CDR2 FQNNGV. CDR3 coding DNA: TGTGCCAGCAGCTTAGGGGCTTGGGAAAAACTGTTTTTT. Residues: CASSLGAWEKLFF.

This clone was counted only a few times. The gene calls are TRBV28 and TRBJ1-4, with a tentative D call TRBD1 (5 bases). CDR1 is MDHEN, CDR2 SYDVKM, per germline. Trimming stripped 1 base from V and 8 bases from J, with 11 bases between. The CDR3 spans 14 residues. The CDR3 sequence is CASSLFGNREKLFF. The CDR3 nucleotides are TGTGCCAGCAGTTTATTTGGGAACAGGGAAAAACTGTTTTTT.

CDR3 protein: CASSLTGTGSNQPQHF. DNA of the CDR3: TGTGCCAGCAGCCTTACCGGGACAGGGAGCAATCAGCCCCAGCATTTT. The chain links TRBV5-5 to TRBJ1-5, with 9 nucleotides matching TRBD1. This CDR3 is 16 amino acids long. V dropped 4 bases and J dropped 1; count of bases not matched to a gene: 6. Germline lookup yields CDR1 SGHKS and CDR2 YYEKEE (reference sequence).

This clone has just one count. The chain links TRBV15 to TRBJ2-1; no definite D call. Germline lookup yields CDR1 LNHNV and CDR2 YYDKDF (reference sequence). The CDR3 length is 16 residues. Trimming took 0 bases from V and 5 from J, leaving 14 bases between them. CDR3 DNA: TGTGCCACCAGCAGAGAATCGTCGGTAAGCAACAATGAGCAGTTCTTC. Translated: CATSRESSVSNNEQFF. The full variable domain, completed using reference TRBV15 and TRBJ2-1, is DAMVIQNPRYQVTQFGKPVTLSCSQTLNHNVMYWYQQKSSQAPKLLFHYYDKDFNNEADTPDNFQSRRPNTSFCFLDIRSPGLGDTAMYLCATSRESSVSNNEQFFGPGTRLTVL.

The chain uses TRBV7-9 and TRBJ1-2; D is unclear. Germline CDR1 reads SEHNR; CDR2 reads FQNEAQ (reference sequence). V was shortened by 8 bases and J by 6 bases, with 16 bases between the two germline ends. The CDR3 consists of 13 residues. In DNA form, the CDR3 reads TGTGCCAGCCCCGATAGCGGATGGGATGGCTACACCTTC. Amino acid sequence: CASPDSGWDGYTF.

The J gene is TRBJ1-5, the V gene TRBV9; the D is unclear. This CDR3 is 16 amino acids long. The V end lost 4 bases, the J end lost 2 bases, and 16 bases lay between the germline ends. Germline CDR1 is SGDLS and CDR2 is YYNGEE. CDR3 amino acids: CASSLPQRTGNQPQHF. The CDR3 DNA sequence: TGTGCCAGCAGCCTACCACAGCGGACCGGCAATCAGCCCCAGCATTTT.

The V and J genes are TRBV7-3 and TRBJ2-3, with TRBD2 matching 11 bases. The CDR3 extends over 16 amino acids. V shed 0 bases and J 6 bases; nucleotides not matched to a gene: 5. Germline V CDR1 and CDR2: SGHTA, FQGTGA. The CDR3, as DNA: TGTGCCAGCAGCTTAACCGGACGGACTAGCGGGGATACGCAGTATTTT. It is translated as CASSLTGRTSGDTQYF. Full variable domain (rest looked up from reference TRBV7-3 and TRBJ2-3): GAGVSQTPSNKVTEKGKYVELRCDPISGHTALYWYRQSLGQGPEFLIYFQGTGAADDSGLPNDRFFAVRPEGSVSTLKIQRTERGDSAVYLCASSLTGRTSGDTQYFGPGTRLTVL.

V gene TRBV6-5 combines with J gene TRBJ1-1; 12 nucleotides match TRBD1. With V trimmed by 7 bases and J by 12 bases, 6 bases remained unmatched. Germline CDR1 and CDR2: MNHEY and SVGAGI. The CDR3 covers 12 residues. The CDR3 bases are TGTGCCAGCAACAAGGGACAGGGGGCAACTTTCTTT. This gives the protein CASNKGQGATFF.

The chain combines TRBV5-1 with TRBJ2-2; TRBD2 matches 11 bases. CDR1 and CDR2 from the germline V gene are SGHRS and YFSETQ. This CDR3 spans 15 amino acids. Trimming took 5 bases from V and 4 from J; bases not matched to a gene: 4. The CDR3 DNA follows: TGCGCCAGCAGAGCTACTAGCGGGAGCACCGGGGAGCTGTTTTTT. Protein sequence: CASRATSGSTGELFF.

The chain carries TRBV9 and TRBJ1-2; 12 bases map to TRBD1. The CDR3 loop spans 15 amino acids. Germline V gene data show CDR1 as SGDLS and CDR2 as YYNGEE. V shed 0 bases and J 4 bases; nucleotides not matched to a gene: 1. The chain's CDR3 is CASSVGGQGAYGYTF. CDR3 nucleotide sequence: TGTGCCAGCAGCGTAGGGGGACAGGGGGCCTATGGCTACACCTTC.

The genes are TRBV9 and TRBJ2-6, with D uncertain. Germline CDR1 is SGDLS and CDR2 is YYNGEE. The V end lost 0 bases, the J end lost 4 bases, and 8 bases lay between the germline ends. The CDR3 runs to 15 residues. The CDR3 bases are TGTGCCAGCAGCGTAGTCGGGTTCGGGGCCAACGTCCTGACTTTC. It is translated as CASSVVGFGANVLTF.

The chain combines TRBV7-9 with TRBJ2-2; 9 positions agree with TRBD1. V was pared by 2 bases and J by 5 bases, with 3 bases of the junction left unmatched. The germline gives CDR1 SEHNR, CDR2 FQNEAQ (reference sequence). The CDR3 loop spans 15 amino acids. The CDR3 DNA is TGTGCCAGCAGCTTAAACAGGGGGCGGACCGGGGAGCTGTTTTTT. It translates to CASSLNRGRTGELFF.